This entry lists 26 T cell receptor beta chains sequenced from one sample in a study of T-cell memory formation after mild COVID-19. TCRdb processed the 5' RACE reads anew with MiXCR; each CDR3 protein has one entry. The repertoire holds about 400,000 distinct CDR3 sequences, with roughly 15% as singletons. Sample: PBMCs or a T cell subset sorted from them (not recorded which). The receptors come from a man in his late teens or twenties who had mild COVID-19 (a few samples of this study predate the infection). Cell type and time point are not known.

V and J are TRBV7-9 and TRBJ2-7, with 7 bases that match TRBD1. Trimming removed 1 base from V and 0 bases from J; junction bases left unmatched: 3. The CDR3 sequence is 15 residues long. Per germline, CDR1 SEHNR and CDR2 FQNEAQ (reference sequence). CDR3 amino acids: CASSLGQGFSYEQYF. CDR3 DNA sequence: TGTGCCAGCAGCTTAGGACAGGGCTTCTCCTACGAGCAGTACTTC.

This clonotype occurred many times. V usage is TRBV4-1 and J usage is TRBJ1-2; D not resolved. Germline CDR1 reads MGHRA; CDR2 reads YSYEKL. The CDR3 spans 13 residues. Trimming removed 1 base at V and 5 bases at J, with 8 bases between. The CDR3 sequence is CASSQAFGYGYTF. The CDR3, as DNA: TGCGCCAGCAGCCAAGCGTTCGGGTATGGCTACACCTTC.

J is TRBJ2-7 and V is TRBV9, with D perhaps TRBD2 (5 bases). Trimming took off 0 bases at V and 4 bases at J, with 11 bases between the two ends. In germline, CDR1 is SGDLS, CDR2 YYNGEE. CDR3 length: 14 amino acids. The CDR3 protein is CASSVVSDSYEQYF. CDR3 nucleotides: TGTGCCAGCAGCGTAGTATCGGACTCATACGAGCAGTACTTC.

The gene calls are TRBV3-1 and TRBJ1-1, with D maybe TRBD1 (6 bases). Trimming shortened V by 4 bases and J by 8 bases, and 20 bases separated the two germline ends. CDR3 length: 15 amino acids. Per germline, CDR1 LGHDT and CDR2 YNNKEL (reference sequence). The DNA of the CDR3 is TGTGCCAGCAGCCCCGAACAGGGTGTCTTCCGAGAAGCTTTCTTT. This encodes CASSPEQGVFREAFF.

The gene calls are TRBV6-5 and TRBJ1-5, with unresolved D. Trimming removed 0 bases from V and 4 bases from J, with 4 bases in between. Germline CDR1 MNHEY, CDR2 SVGAGI. The CDR3 extends over 13 amino acids. DNA of the CDR3: TGTGCCAGCAGTTACTCCTGGAATCAGCCCCAGCATTTT. It translates to CASSYSWNQPQHF.

J is TRBJ2-1 and V is TRBV2; TRBD1 agrees at 8 bases. V lost 4 bases, J lost 10 bases, and 9 bases stayed unmatched. Germline V gene sequence: CDR1 SNHLY, CDR2 FYNNEI. The CDR3 loop spans 14 amino acids. The CDR3 reads CASSGGQALGEQFF. As DNA, the CDR3 is TGTGCCAGCAGTGGGGGACAGGCCCTGGGGGAGCAGTTCTTC.

In its sample, this clonotype was seen a few times. V and J are TRBV5-6 and TRBJ2-1, with 7 positions matching TRBD2. Germline CDR1 SGHDT, CDR2 YYEEEE. J gave up 3 bases and V 4 bases, and 10 bases lay outside the gene matches. The CDR3 consists of 16 residues. Here the CDR3 reads CASSRGTGGLYNEQFF. The CDR3 DNA reads TGTGCCAGCAGCCGCGGGACGGGGGGACTCTACAATGAGCAGTTCTTC.

This clonotype occurred a few times. The chain recombines TRBV10-2 with TRBJ2-7, with TRBD1 identical over 9 bases. The V gene's germline CDR1 is WSHSY and CDR2 SAAADI. V shed 6 bases and J 2 bases; nucleotides not matched to a gene: 2. The CDR3 loop spans 13 amino acids. In DNA form, the CDR3 reads TGCGCCAGCAGCGGACAGGGGACCTACGAGCAGTACTTC. Protein sequence: CASSGQGTYEQYF.

The rearrangement joins TRBV5-6 to TRBJ2-2; either TRBD1 or TRBD2 may fit D (5 bases each). This CDR3 is built from 15 residues. In germline, CDR1 is SGHDT, CDR2 YYEEEE. V lost 4 bases and J 3 bases, leaving 13 bases between the germline ends. The CDR3: CASSPRDGYTGELFF. The CDR3, as DNA: TGTGCCAGCAGCCCCCGGGACGGGTACACCGGGGAGCTGTTTTTT.

This clonotype came up a few times. The chain combines TRBV6-1 with TRBJ2-7, with D perhaps assigned TRBD1 or TRBD2 (5 bases each). CDR3 length: 14 residues. Trimming removed 4 bases from V and 2 bases from J, with 12 bases in between. Germline V gives CDR1 MNHNS, CDR2 SASEGT. The CDR3 region is CASSGDGTTYEQYF. CDR3 sequence (DNA): TGTGCCAGCAGTGGGGACGGAACCACCTACGAGCAGTACTTC.

This clonotype has only a few counts. The CDR3 spells CASSFHSQQETQYF. The CDR3 DNA reads TGTGCCAGCAGTTTTCACAGTCAACAAGAGACCCAGTACTTC. This rearrangement joins TRBV12-3 or TRBV12-4 to TRBJ2-5; D is unresolved. V shed 3 bases and J shed 2 bases, with 10 bases lying between them. CDR3 length: 14 residues.

This clonotype has just a few counts. The gene calls are TRBV20-1 and TRBJ2-7; perhaps D is TRBD1 or TRBD2 (5 bases each). This CDR3 contains 14 residues. Germline CDR1 and CDR2: DFQATT and SNEGSKA (reference sequence). The germline V and J ends were trimmed by 1 base and 3 bases, with 13 bases remaining between them. The CDR3 protein is CSARGSTGGYEQYF. CDR3 nucleotides: TGCAGTGCTAGAGGCTCCACAGGAGGCTACGAGCAGTACTTC.

This clonotype was counted a few times. This rearrangement joins TRBV27 to TRBJ1-5; 9 positions match TRBD1. The CDR3 totals 17 residues. V dropped 6 bases and J dropped 0; count of bases not matched to a gene: 9. Germline V CDR1 and CDR2: MNHEY, SMNVEV (reference sequence). In DNA, the CDR3 is TGTGCCAGCAGCCCCCGATCGGGACAGGGTAGCAATCAGCCCCAGCATTTT. It yields the protein CASSPRSGQGSNQPQHF.

The rearrangement links TRBV6-5 to TRBJ1-2; perhaps TRBD1 as D (5 bases). The germline V and J ends were trimmed by 8 bases and 4 bases, with 17 bases remaining between them. Germline V CDR1 and CDR2: MNHEY, SVGAGI. This CDR3 comprises 14 residues. CDR3 sequence (DNA): TGTGCCAGCGGAGGGAACCGGGGGACCTATGGCTACACCTTC. This translates into CASGGNRGTYGYTF.

The sample holds a few counts of this clonotype. The rearrangement joins TRBV12-3 or TRBV12-4 to TRBJ1-1, with D uncertain. Trimming pared 3 bases from V and 1 base from J, leaving 9 bases between. The CDR3 is 14 residues long. CDR3 nucleotide sequence: TGTGCCAGCAGTTTCGAGGGAACGAACACTGAAGCTTTCTTT. As protein: CASSFEGTNTEAFF.

The rearrangement links TRBV7-9 to TRBJ1-2; D is uncertain. V was pared by 6 bases and J by 4 bases, with 21 bases between. There are 16 residues in the CDR3. Germline V gives CDR1 SEHNR, CDR2 FQNEAQ (reference sequence). The CDR3 is CASSRLITPAFYGYTF. Here the CDR3 DNA reads TGTGCCAGCAGTCGATTGATCACCCCTGCCTTCTATGGCTACACCTTC. The entire variable domain, with the rest obtained from reference TRBV7-9 and TRBJ1-2, is as follows: DTGVSQNPRHKITKRGQNVTFRCDPISEHNRLYWYRQTLGQGPEFLTYFQNEAQLEKSRLLSDRFSAERPKGSFSTLEIQRTEQGDSAMYLCASSRLITPAFYGYTFGSGTRLTVV.

This clonotype was counted at least ten times. The chain uses TRBV20-1 and TRBJ1-2; 7 bases are a match to TRBD1. The CDR3 loop spans 13 amino acids. The ends lost 5 bases at V and 4 bases at J; junction bases unmatched: 7. The germline V gene has CDR1 DFQATT and CDR2 SNEGSKA (reference sequence). Here the CDR3 reads CSARRDRVYGYTF. CDR3 in DNA: TGCAGTGCTCGACGCGACAGGGTCTATGGCTACACCTTC.

The chain carries TRBV5-5 and TRBJ2-1; TRBD1 matches 9 bases. Trimming removed 3 bases from V and 4 bases from J; junction bases left unmatched: 11. Looked up from germline, CDR1 is SGHKS and CDR2 is YYEKEE (reference sequence). The CDR3 has 17 amino acids. For the CDR3, the DNA is TGTGCCAGCAGCTCCTACCCGGGGGGACAGGGATACAATGAGCAGTTCTTC. Its translation is CASSSYPGGQGYNEQFF.

Written as DNA, the CDR3 is TGTGCCAGTAGTAGGGGACTAGCGGGGGTGAGCGCTGTCGGGGAGCTGTTTTTT. Residues: CASSRGLAGVSAVGELFF. The chain employs TRBV19 and TRBJ2-2; 14 bases are shared with TRBD2. Trimming cost V 4 bases and J 7 bases; bases outside gene matches: 11. The CDR3 has 18 residues. Germline V gene lookup returns CDR1 LNHDA and CDR2 SQIVND (reference sequence).

Only a few counts were recorded for this clonotype. This chain uses TRBV15 with TRBJ2-7; no firm D call. V was shortened by 6 bases and J by 4 bases, with 16 bases between the two germline ends. The germline CDR1 and CDR2 sequences are LNHNV and YYDKDF (reference sequence). The CDR3 is 14 residues long. In nucleotides, the CDR3 is TGTGCCACCAGGCGTGGGGATTCGCGGTACGAGCAGTACTTC. Amino acids: CATRRGDSRYEQYF.

This clonotype was seen more than once but under ten times. V usage is TRBV5-1 and J usage is TRBJ1-1, with 7 nucleotides matching TRBD1. The CDR3 covers 11 residues. CDR1 and CDR2 (germline): SGHRS, YFSETQ. The V and J ends lost 6 bases and 6 bases, in that order; junction bases with no gene match: 2. The CDR3 DNA follows: TGCGCCAGCACCCAGGGGGCTGAAGCTTTCTTT. It encodes CASTQGAEAFF.

This clonotype was counted ten times or more. As DNA, the CDR3 is TGTGCCAGCATTTCACTGAGCGGGGGGAACAATGAGCAGTTCTTC. Protein product: CASISLSGGNNEQFF. The chain carries TRBV28 and TRBJ2-1; 9 nucleotides match TRBD2. The germline CDR1 and CDR2 sequences are MDHEN and SYDVKM. This CDR3 spans 15 amino acids. V was clipped by 7 bases and J by 5 bases; unmatched bases: 9.

The V call is TRBV12-3 or TRBV12-4, the J call TRBJ2-3, with 7 bases lining up with TRBD2. J gave up 5 bases and V 1 base, and 3 bases lay outside the gene matches. The CDR3 runs 14 residues. The DNA of the CDR3 is TGTGCCAGCAGTTTAGTAGGGAGGGTAGATACGCAGTATTTT. It translates to CASSLVGRVDTQYF.

This clonotype showed up just a few times. CDR3 sequence: CASSRGLREKLFF. CDR3 nucleotide sequence: TGTGCCAGCAGCCGGGGCCTCAGAGAAAAACTGTTTTTT. V usage is TRBV5-6 and J usage is TRBJ1-4; possible D gene TRBD1, 5 bases. This CDR3 contains 13 residues. The germline V gene has CDR1 SGHDT and CDR2 YYEEEE. Deletions cut 4 bases from V and 8 bases from J, with 12 bases between. Using reference TRBV5-6 and TRBJ1-4 for the parts outside the CDR3, the full variable domain is DAGVTQSPTHLIKTRGQQVTLRCSPKSGHDTVSWYQQALGQGPQFIFQYYEEEERQRGNFPDRFSGHQFPNYSSELNVNALLLGDSALYLCASSRGLREKLFFGSGTQLSVL.

This clonotype occurred a few times. The chain links TRBV7-9 to TRBJ2-7, with TRBD2 matching over 8 bases. The CDR3 is 15 amino acids. The trim removed 5 bases at V and 2 bases at J, leaving 8 bases unmatched. Germline V gives CDR1 SEHNR, CDR2 FQNEAQ (reference sequence). The CDR3 DNA reads TGTGCCAGCAGCCGAAGCGGGGGCTCCCCCTACGAGCAGTACTTC. Its protein is CASSRSGGSPYEQYF.

This clonotype was seen only a few times. This chain joins TRBV7-9 and TRBJ1-3; D is possibly TRBD1 (5 bases). CDR1 is SEHNR, CDR2 FQNEAQ, per germline (reference sequence). The CDR3 sequence is 15 residues long. Trimming took 4 bases from V and 3 from J, leaving 13 bases between them. CDR3 sequence: CASSSSRGYGNTIYF. The CDR3 DNA reads TGTGCCAGCAGCTCTTCCCGGGGGTATGGAAACACCATATATTTT.